What follows is one T cell receptor (beta chain) and its context. Its cognate antigen has yet to be identified. No quality values exist for individual bases; no much larger clone is one base distant. Collaborating institutions collected whole blood in K2EDTA tubes following their own protocols. For TCRbeta analysis, collaborator samples were shipped as frozen whole blood, as isolated PBMCs, or as DNA extracted from either sample type. The CDR3, from cysteine to phenylalanine, totals 13 residues. This entry keeps only the CDR3 DNA: 39 bases, framed from base 1. The germline V gene (reference sequence) yields LGHDT for CDR1 and YNNKEL for CDR2. V is clipped by 4 bases and J by 10 bases, and the sequence between their germline boundaries is 16 bases long. The data are from a study of blood T cell repertoires in COVID-19 (dated by TCRdb to the early 2020s). Study-level background: The collaborator samples originated in the United States, Italy and Spain and spanned the acute and convalescent phases of COVID-19. Samples were obtained from the ongoing ImmuneRACE study (first 160 participants) and from 1,254 subjects provided by 6 global collaborators. Subjects who had been exposed to COVID-19, were actively infected with it, or had recovered from it provided the deeply sampled blood TCRbeta repertoires that made up the dataset. Where available, HLA class I and class II types were obtained from metadata supplied by the sample provider rather than from assay-based typing. A freely available public database, intended as a resource for researchers studying the immune response to SARS-CoV-2, is where the repertoires were released. The material from the prospective study consisted of cDNA or gDNA derived from T cells, B-cell-depleted T cells, or PBMCs. Sample metadata almost always included a de-identified subject ID, COVID-19 status, age in years and sex. Summary of the overall study and its limitations: The amount of clinical and demographic metadata varied by source and participant and was provided uncurated.

TCRbeta CDR3 regions were amplified from genomic DNA by means of the immunoSEQ Assay, a bias-controlled multiplex PCR. The paper's data handling went like this. The number of nucleated cells in each sample was estimated by amplification of reference gene primers within the assay. To quantify the absolute abundance of each unique TCRbeta CDR3 rearrangement, sequence reads were collapsed and filtered. For each sample, productive Simpson clonality was calculated as the square root of Simpson's diversity index over productive rearrangements. Here the immuneACCESS table is served through TCRdb, limited to in-frame sequences with V and J called. Missing clones are a known gap in these copies; in checked studies unresolved V genes cover under half, and the rest lacks a known reason. That table gives V, J and clone size, and the DNA gave D and trimming. The sample data list 200,000 to 300,000 clones, and 83% of these were observed just once. Around 5.5% of the sample is taken by the ten largest.

Sequenced input: peripheral blood. The receptor's source is a human donor in a cohort sampled during active COVID-19. The chain is assembled from TRBV3-1 (or the pseudogene TRBV3-2) and TRBJ1-1; tentative D gene TRBD1, with 5 bases matching. The CDR3 is CASSPIRAGLAFF. The nucleotide sequence is TGTGCCAGCAGCCCCATTAGGGCAGGGTTAGCTTTCTTT.